This T cell receptor beta chain was sequenced in a study of blood T cell repertoires in COVID-19. Looking at the study overall: Some COVID-19 samples were acute and others convalescent; all came from the United States, Italy and Spain. T cells, B-cell-depleted T cells, or PBMCs provided the cDNA or gDNA that served as material.

This CDR3 contains 13 residues. V lost 7 bases to trimming and J lost 6 bases; unmatched junction nucleotides: 8. CDR1 and CDR2 (germline): MNHEY, SVGAGI. Per the original data handling: The assay estimated nucleated cells by amplifying reference gene primers. The protocol was immunoSEQ multiplex PCR, while the TCRdb copy is restricted to in-frame clones and leaves out a portion. That table is the source of V, J and clone size, and D and trimming were worked out from the DNA. This table holds some 70,000 clones, around nine tenths found once. This rearrangement joins TRBV6-5 to TRBJ1-2, with 7 bases lining up with TRBD1. This receptor was taken from a human donor in a cohort sampled during active COVID-19. The sequenced sample consisted of peripheral blood. In nucleotides, the CDR3 is TGTGCCAGCACCACCACAGGGGTAGATGGCTACACCTTC. It is translated as CASTTTGVDGYTF.